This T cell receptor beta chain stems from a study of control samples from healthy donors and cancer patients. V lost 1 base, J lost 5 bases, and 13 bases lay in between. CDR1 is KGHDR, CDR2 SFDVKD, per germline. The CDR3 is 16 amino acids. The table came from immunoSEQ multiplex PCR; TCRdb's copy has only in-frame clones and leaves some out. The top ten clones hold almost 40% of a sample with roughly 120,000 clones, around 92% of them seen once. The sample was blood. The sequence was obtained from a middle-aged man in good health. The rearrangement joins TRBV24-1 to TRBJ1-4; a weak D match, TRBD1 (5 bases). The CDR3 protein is CATSDFWPTENEKLFF. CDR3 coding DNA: TGTGCCACCAGTGATTTTTGGCCGACAGAGAATGAAAAACTGTTTTTT.